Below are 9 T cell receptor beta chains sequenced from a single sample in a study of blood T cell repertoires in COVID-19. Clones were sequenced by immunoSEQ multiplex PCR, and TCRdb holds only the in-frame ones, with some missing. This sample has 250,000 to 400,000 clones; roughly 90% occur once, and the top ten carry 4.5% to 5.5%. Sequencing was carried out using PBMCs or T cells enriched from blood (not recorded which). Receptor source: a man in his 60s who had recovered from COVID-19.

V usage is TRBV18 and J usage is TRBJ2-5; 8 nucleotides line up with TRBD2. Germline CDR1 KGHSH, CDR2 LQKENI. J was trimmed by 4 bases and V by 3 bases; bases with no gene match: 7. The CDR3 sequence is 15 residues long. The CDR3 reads CASSPGLVSPETQYF. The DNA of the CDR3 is TGTGCCAGCTCACCGGGACTAGTCTCCCCAGAGACCCAGTACTTC.

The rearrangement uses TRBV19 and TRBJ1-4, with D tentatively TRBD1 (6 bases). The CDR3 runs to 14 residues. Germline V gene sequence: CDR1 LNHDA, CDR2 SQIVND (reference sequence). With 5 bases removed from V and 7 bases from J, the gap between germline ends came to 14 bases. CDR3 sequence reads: CASSSRGVFEKLFF. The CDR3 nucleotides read TGTGCCAGTAGTTCCAGGGGAGTGTTTGAAAAACTGTTTTTT.

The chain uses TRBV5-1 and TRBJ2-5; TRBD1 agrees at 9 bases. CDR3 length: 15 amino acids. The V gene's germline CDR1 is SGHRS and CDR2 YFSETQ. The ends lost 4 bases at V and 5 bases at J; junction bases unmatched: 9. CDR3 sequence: CASSGGSGTGETQYF. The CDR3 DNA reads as TGCGCCAGCAGCGGCGGATCGGGGACAGGGGAGACCCAGTACTTC.

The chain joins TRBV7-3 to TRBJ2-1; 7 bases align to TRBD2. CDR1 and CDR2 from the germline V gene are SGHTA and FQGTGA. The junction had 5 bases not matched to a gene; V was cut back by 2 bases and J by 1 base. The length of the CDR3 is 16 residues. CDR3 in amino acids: CASSLGSGRSYNEQFF. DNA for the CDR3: TGTGCCAGCAGCTTAGGATCCGGGAGGTCCTACAATGAGCAGTTCTTC.

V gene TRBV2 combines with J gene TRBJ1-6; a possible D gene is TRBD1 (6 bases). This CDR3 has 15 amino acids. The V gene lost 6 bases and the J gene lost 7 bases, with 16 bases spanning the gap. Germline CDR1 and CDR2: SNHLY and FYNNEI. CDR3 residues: CASRRGGGGNSPLHF. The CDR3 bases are TGTGCCAGCAGACGAGGGGGTGGCGGGAATTCACCCCTCCACTTT.

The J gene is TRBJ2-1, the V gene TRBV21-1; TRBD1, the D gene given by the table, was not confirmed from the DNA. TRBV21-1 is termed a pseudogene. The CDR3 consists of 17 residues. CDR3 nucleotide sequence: TGTGCCAGCGGTTCGCCAGGGGATCGCTCTTTCTACAATGAGCAGTTCTTC. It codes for CASGSPGDRSFYNEQFF.

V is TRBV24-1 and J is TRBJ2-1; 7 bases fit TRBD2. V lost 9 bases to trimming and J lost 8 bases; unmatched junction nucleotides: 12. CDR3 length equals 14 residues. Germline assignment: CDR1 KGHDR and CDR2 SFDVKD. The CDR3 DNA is TGTGCCACCGGGGCGGGAGAGTTTAGTCATGAGCAGTTCTTC. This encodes CATGAGEFSHEQFF.

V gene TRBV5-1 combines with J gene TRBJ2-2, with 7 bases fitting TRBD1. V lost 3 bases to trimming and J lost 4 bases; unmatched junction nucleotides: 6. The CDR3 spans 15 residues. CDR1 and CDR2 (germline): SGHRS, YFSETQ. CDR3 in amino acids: CASSSATGFTGELFF. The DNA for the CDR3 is TGCGCCAGCAGCTCGGCGACAGGGTTCACCGGGGAGCTGTTTTTT.

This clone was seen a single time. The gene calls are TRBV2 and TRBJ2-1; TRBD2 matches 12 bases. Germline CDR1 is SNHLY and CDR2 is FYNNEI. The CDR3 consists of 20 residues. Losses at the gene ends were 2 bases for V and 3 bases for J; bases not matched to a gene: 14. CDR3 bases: TGTGCCAGCAGTGAAATGGCCCTAGCGGGAGGGGGTCTCCTCTACAATGAGCAGTTCTTC. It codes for CASSEMALAGGGLLYNEQFF.